Given below is one T cell receptor (beta chain) in context. The RNA usage for each TCR library was approximately 3,500 ng of total RNA. Each sample had eight separate cDNA synthesis reactions. TCRalpha and TCRbeta cDNA was put through two nested PCRs of roughly 16 and 10 cycles. TCRdb reprocessed the 5' RACE reads, keeping one entry per CDR3 protein, no DNA. Here the sample table reports some 160,000 distinct CDR3 sequences. Whole-blood total RNA was extracted without T cell sorting. The data belong to a study of monozygotic twins with inflammatory bowel disease. The CDR3 is 14 amino acids. Germline V CDR1 and CDR2: SGHRS, YFSETQ.

Source material: blood. The source is a human donor with ulcerative colitis or Crohn's disease, or a healthy co-twin of an affected twin (not recorded which). The V and J genes are TRBV5-1 and TRBJ2-5; TCRdb lists TRBD2, though no DNA is available to test this call. The CDR3 spells CASRERGDQETQYF.